One sample yielded the 17 T cell receptor beta chains listed below, sequenced in a study of neoadjuvant anti-PD-1 for oral cavity cancer (dated by TCRdb to the early 2020s). The sample's time point label is to be understood as: after neoadjuvant nivolumab, at surgical resection. Receptor libraries were prepared by the immunoSEQ multiplex PCR assay. TCRdb carries this immuneACCESS record with in-frame sequences only. Its versions omit some clonotypes, under half of them owing to an unresolved V gene in the studies checked, with the rest unexplained. This sample holds tens of thousands of clones; 40% to 55% were observed only once. The leading ten clones occupy about two fifths of the sample. The sample here was tumor tissue, taken after nivolumab (anti-PD-1) treatment. The origin of the receptors is a person aged 35-79 years with oral cavity squamous cell carcinoma.

The rearrangement uses TRBV11-2 and TRBJ2-7, with D hard to call. CDR1 is SGHAT, CDR2 FQNNGV, per germline. Between the trimmed V and J ends, which lost 1 base and 3 bases, there was a span of 4 bases. The length of the CDR3 is 12 residues. The CDR3 here is CASSLVFYEQYF. The CDR3 nucleotides read TGTGCCAGCAGCTTAGTTTTCTACGAGCAGTACTTC.

The J gene is TRBJ1-1, the V gene TRBV5-1; 9 bases fit TRBD1. There are 15 residues in the CDR3. Trimming cost V 3 bases and J 5 bases; bases outside gene matches: 8. Germline V lookup: CDR1 SGHRS, CDR2 YFSETQ. The CDR3 loop is CASSSTGGLGTEAFF. CDR3 nucleotide sequence: TGCGCCAGCAGCTCAACAGGGGGCTTGGGTACTGAAGCTTTCTTT.

The rearrangement uses TRBV27 and TRBJ2-7; 15 bases are a match to TRBD2. This CDR3 region has 19 residues. The junction had 15 bases not matched to a gene; V was cut back by 5 bases and J by 4 bases. Germline V gene data show CDR1 as MNHEY and CDR2 as SMNVEV (reference sequence). The CDR3 is CASSPTGGLAGGRGYEQYF. CDR3 bases: TGTGCCAGCAGTCCCACCGGGGGACTAGCGGGGGGCCGAGGATACGAGCAGTACTTC.

The V gene is TRBV6-1, the J gene TRBJ1-4; maybe TRBD1 (6 bases). The CDR3 length is 13 residues. The germline V gene has CDR1 MNHNS and CDR2 SASEGT. V was clipped by 5 bases and J by 7 bases, with 11 bases between them. The CDR3 sequence is CASSLTGIEKLFF. Here the CDR3 DNA reads TGTGCCAGCAGTTTAACAGGGATTGAAAAACTGTTTTTT.

The gene calls are TRBV2 and TRBJ1-6; no clear D. The CDR3 loop spans 16 amino acids. V dropped 7 bases and J dropped 1 base, with 14 bases sitting between them. The V gene's germline CDR1 is SNHLY and CDR2 FYNNEI. The CDR3 here is CASKTERDSYNSPLHF. DNA of the CDR3: TGTGCCAGCAAGACGGAGAGAGATTCCTATAATTCACCCCTCCACTTT.

The gene calls are TRBV25-1 and TRBJ1-5; a possible D gene is TRBD1 (6 bases). V gave up 3 bases and J gave up 3 bases, with 12 bases separating them. This CDR3 contains 15 residues. Germline loops: CDR1 MGHDK, CDR2 SYGVNS. The CDR3 coding sequence is TGTGCCAGCAGTGAGGTCGGGGGCTACAATCAGCCCCAGCATTTT. Translation: CASSEVGGYNQPQHF. Filled out from reference TRBV25-1 and TRBJ1-5, the complete variable domain reads EADIYQTPRYLVIGTGKKITLECSQTMGHDKMYWYQQDPGMELHLIHYSYGVNSTEKGDLSSESTVSRIRTEHFPLTLESARPSHTSQYLCASSEVGGYNQPQHFGDGTRLSIL.

The gene calls are TRBV5-5 and TRBJ1-2; TRBD1 is a possible D gene (6 bases). V was shortened by 4 bases and J by 1 base, with 17 bases between the two germline ends. CDR1 and CDR2 (germline): SGHKS, YYEKEE (reference sequence). The CDR3 has 16 residues. In DNA, the CDR3 is TGTGCCAGCAGCCCCGGGACACAAGGTGTTAACTATGGCTACACCTTC. This codes for CASSPGTQGVNYGYTF.

Many counts were recorded for this clone. The V gene is TRBV7-9, the J gene TRBJ1-1; TRBD1 matches at 7 bases. Germline V gene lookup returns CDR1 SEHNR and CDR2 FQNEAQ (reference sequence). The CDR3 sequence is 15 residues long. The trim removed 1 base at V and 1 base at J, leaving 3 bases unmatched. The CDR3 sequence: CASSLDGTANTEAFF. In DNA form, the CDR3 reads TGTGCCAGCAGCTTAGATGGGACAGCGAACACTGAAGCTTTCTTT.

This rearrangement joins TRBV7-9 to TRBJ2-7; TRBD2 aligns across 7 bases. Germline V CDR1 and CDR2: SEHNR, FQNEAQ (reference sequence). The CDR3 totals 15 residues. V was pared by 0 bases and J by 0 bases, with 2 bases of the junction left unmatched. CDR3 sequence (DNA): TGTGCCAGCAGCTTAGCGGGGGGGAGCTCCTACGAGCAGTACTTC. It is translated as CASSLAGGSSYEQYF.

In its sample, this clone was seen a few times. CDR3 sequence (DNA): TGTGCCAGCAGTGATACTAGCTACGAGCAGTACTTC. It yields the protein CASSDTSYEQYF. The chain uses TRBV2 and TRBJ2-7, with D perhaps matching TRBD2 (5 bases). This CDR3 region has 12 residues. V lost 3 bases, J lost 3 bases, and 6 bases lay in between. Germline assignment: CDR1 SNHLY and CDR2 FYNNEI. Full variable domain (outside the CDR3, taken from reference TRBV2 and TRBJ2-7): EPEVTQTPSHQVTQMGQEVILRCVPISNHLYFYWYRQILGQKVEFLVSFYNNEISEKSEIFDDQFSVERPDGSNFTLKIRSTKLEDSAMYFCASSDTSYEQYFGPGTRLTVT.

The chain carries TRBV11-2 and TRBJ1-4, with D possibly TRBD1 on 5 matching bases. V was pared by 7 bases and J by 3 bases, with 12 bases between. Germline CDR1 is SGHAT and CDR2 is FQNNGV. This CDR3 is 14 amino acids long. The CDR3 region is CASNRQGPNEKLFF. CDR3 sequence (DNA): TGTGCCAGCAACAGGCAGGGTCCTAATGAAAAACTGTTTTTT.

The chain combines TRBV4-1 with TRBJ2-3; 10 nucleotides match TRBD2. CDR1 is MGHRA, CDR2 YSYEKL, per germline. Trimming at V came to 1 base and at J to 1 base, leaving 5 bases not matched to a gene. This CDR3 spans 17 amino acids. The CDR3 loop reads CASSQAPGTSGTDTQYF. The CDR3 bases are TGCGCCAGCAGCCAAGCTCCGGGGACTAGCGGCACAGATACGCAGTATTTT.

CDR3 in amino acids: CASSVAGGQYNEQFF. In DNA form, the CDR3 reads TGTGCCAGCAGCGTAGCGGGGGGGCAGTACAATGAGCAGTTCTTC. The rearrangement links TRBV9 to TRBJ2-1, with 8 bases matching TRBD2. The CDR3 has 15 amino acids. Germline V gene lookup returns CDR1 SGDLS and CDR2 YYNGEE. Losses at the gene ends were 0 bases for V and 4 bases for J; bases not matched to a gene: 3.

In its sample, this clone was seen a few times. The V gene is TRBV6-5, the J gene TRBJ1-5; D uncertain. The CDR3 runs 15 residues. Germline values: CDR1 MNHEY, CDR2 SVGAGI. Trimming removed 10 bases from V and 0 bases from J, with 16 bases in between. This chain's CDR3 is CATQPRYLSNQPQHF. CDR3 bases: TGTGCCACCCAACCTAGATACCTTAGCAATCAGCCCCAGCATTTT.

The rearrangement uses TRBV6-1 and TRBJ1-3, with D unresolved. The CDR3 covers 13 residues. V lost 7 bases, J lost 0 bases, and 7 bases lay in between. Per germline, CDR1 MNHNS and CDR2 SASEGT. CDR3 residues: CASKGFSGNTIYF. The CDR3 DNA follows: TGTGCCAGCAAGGGATTCTCTGGAAACACCATATATTTT.

The J gene is TRBJ1-1, the V gene TRBV5-1; D remains unclear. Germline CDR1 and CDR2: SGHRS and YFSETQ. The CDR3 is 14 amino acids. Trimming pared 0 bases from V and 1 base from J, leaving 7 bases between. The CDR3 nucleotides read TGCGCCAGCAGCTTGGACAGCACGAACACTGAAGCTTTCTTT. Translating it yields CASSLDSTNTEAFF.

This clone occurred a few times. The rearrangement uses TRBV30 and TRBJ1-4; D is perhaps TRBD1 (5 bases). This CDR3 comprises 16 residues. The V end was cut by 0 bases, the J end by 8 bases, with 19 bases between. The germline gives CDR1 GTSNPN, CDR2 SVGIG (reference sequence). CDR3 protein: CAWSVTSGRDGEKLFF. Here the CDR3 DNA reads TGTGCCTGGAGTGTAACAAGTGGCAGGGATGGCGAAAAACTGTTTTTT.